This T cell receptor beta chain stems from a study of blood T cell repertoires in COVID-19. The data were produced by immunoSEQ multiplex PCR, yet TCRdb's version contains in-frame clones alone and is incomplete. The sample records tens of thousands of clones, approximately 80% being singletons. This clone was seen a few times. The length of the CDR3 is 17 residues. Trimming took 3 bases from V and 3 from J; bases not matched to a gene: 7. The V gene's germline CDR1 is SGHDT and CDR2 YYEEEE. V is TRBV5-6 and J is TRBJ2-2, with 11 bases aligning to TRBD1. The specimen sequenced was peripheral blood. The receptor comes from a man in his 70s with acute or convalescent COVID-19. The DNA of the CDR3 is TGTGCCAGCAGCTCCCCGGACAGGGGGCATGACACCGGGGAGCTGTTTTTT. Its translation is CASSSPDRGHDTGELFF.